The 12 T cell receptor beta chains in this list originate from one sample, sequenced in a study of memory CD4+ T cells and cytomegalovirus serostatus. TCRdb's copy holds only in-frame clones and misses some; the assay was immunoSEQ multiplex PCR. The sample holds about 59,000 clones, about 81% seen once. Single viable CD3+CD4+CD8-CD45RO+ cells were sorted as the memory CD4+ T cells. Sequenced material: memory CD4+ T cells from blood. All receptors derive from an adult in good health and CMV-seronegative.

This rearrangement joins TRBV9 to TRBJ2-5; no clear D gene. The J call may be incorrect, as the DNA end agrees better with TRBJ2-7. This CDR3 is 13 amino acids long. Germline-derived CDR1 and CDR2 are SGDLS and YYNGEE. CDR3 amino acids: CASSVAPSYEQYF. CDR3 DNA sequence: TGTGCCAGCAGCGTAGCCCCCTCCTACGAGCAGTACTTC.

The J gene is TRBJ2-2, the V gene TRBV28; D call uncertain. The CDR3 totals 15 residues. Per germline, CDR1 MDHEN and CDR2 SYDVKM. V dropped 5 bases and J dropped 3 bases, with 13 bases sitting between them. Here the CDR3 DNA reads TGTGCCAGCAGTCCACCCCGGACGTACACCGGGGAGCTGTTTTTT. The encoded protein is CASSPPRTYTGELFF.

The chain carries TRBV2 and TRBJ1-2; D remains ambiguous. The CDR3 runs 13 residues. The V end lost 7 bases, the J end lost 4 bases, and 13 bases lay between the germline ends. CDR1 SNHLY and CDR2 FYNNEI come from the germline V gene. The CDR3 loop is CASTFGPSYGYTF. CDR3 nucleotide sequence: TGTGCCAGCACATTCGGACCGAGCTATGGCTACACCTTC.

V usage is TRBV7-3 and J usage is TRBJ2-1, with 8 bases fitting TRBD2. This CDR3 is 13 amino acids long. The germline gives CDR1 SGHTA, CDR2 FQGTGA. J gave up 10 bases and V 4 bases, and 6 bases lay outside the gene matches. Written as DNA, the CDR3 is TGTGCCAGCAGCTCGGCGGGAGGCCGGGAGCAGTTCTTC. Translation gives CASSSAGGREQFF.

This rearrangement joins TRBV7-2 to TRBJ2-1, with 10 bases fitting TRBD2. Unmatched junction bases numbered 2, after V lost 3 bases and J lost 6 bases. CDR1 and CDR2 from the germline V gene are SGHTA and FQGNSA. The CDR3 is 14 amino acids. The CDR3 reads CASSLASGSNEQFF. The CDR3 DNA reads as TGTGCCAGCAGCTTGGCTAGCGGGAGCAATGAGCAGTTCTTC.

The chain recombines TRBV5-6 with TRBJ1-5; no reliable D call. This CDR3 region has 16 residues. V lost 4 bases and J 0 bases, leaving 14 bases between the germline ends. CDR1 is SGHDT and CDR2 is YYEEEE in the germline V gene. Here the CDR3 DNA reads TGTGCCAGCAGCCACTTGGCAACCAGTAGCAATCAGCCCCAGCATTTT. Amino acid sequence: CASSHLATSSNQPQHF.

The V gene is TRBV2, the J gene TRBJ2-6; D perhaps matches TRBD2 (5 bases). Germline CDR1 SNHLY, CDR2 FYNNEI. Trimming left V 7 bases short and J 4 bases short, with 26 bases between. This CDR3 region has 19 residues. This chain's CDR3 is CASTEERTGLLLGANVLTF. In DNA, the CDR3 is TGTGCCAGCACCGAGGAAAGGACGGGATTGCTCTTGGGGGCCAACGTCCTGACTTTC.

This clone was counted once. The chain links TRBV7-2 to TRBJ1-2, with a weak D call TRBD1 (6 bases). Germline V gene sequence: CDR1 SGHTA, CDR2 FQGNSA. V lost 4 bases to trimming and J lost 2 bases, with 11 bases between them. CDR3 length: 14 amino acids. DNA for the CDR3: TGTGCCAGCAGCTCAGATACAGGGAACTATGGCTACACCTTC. Amino acids: CASSSDTGNYGYTF.

The chain combines TRBV19 with TRBJ1-2; 9 bases align to TRBD1. Per germline, CDR1 LNHDA and CDR2 SQIVND (reference sequence). V shed 5 bases, J shed 4 bases, and the junction held 2 bases outside the gene matches. The CDR3 is made up of 13 amino acids. The CDR3 DNA is TGTGCCAGTAGTCTACAGGGGGCCTATGGCTACACCTTC. This encodes CASSLQGAYGYTF. The whole variable domain, filled in from reference TRBV19 and TRBJ1-2, reads DGGITQSPKYLFRKEGQNVTLSCEQNLNHDAMYWYRQDPGQGLRLIYYSQIVNDFQKGDIAEGYSVSREKKESFPLTVTSAQKNPTAFYLCASSLQGAYGYTFGSGTRLTVV.

This sequence joins TRBV27 and TRBJ1-1; the match to TRBD1 covers 7 bases. V dropped 3 bases and J dropped 5; count of bases not matched to a gene: 6. The germline V gene has CDR1 MNHEY and CDR2 SMNVEV (reference sequence). This CDR3 has 14 residues. The DNA for the CDR3 is TGTGCCAGCAGTTTCGACAGGGAAGGGACTGAAGCTTTCTTT. It encodes CASSFDREGTEAFF.

This sequence joins TRBV6-5 and TRBJ2-2; 7 bases align to TRBD1. Germline V gene lookup returns CDR1 MNHEY and CDR2 SVGAGI. V was clipped by 6 bases and J by 6 bases; unmatched bases: 10. The CDR3 has 15 amino acids. CDR3 amino acids: CASSSEYRGAGELFF. CDR3 coding DNA: TGTGCCAGCAGCTCGGAGTACAGGGGTGCCGGGGAGCTGTTTTTT.

The chain is built from TRBV11-3 and TRBJ2-5; 7 bases agree with TRBD1. This CDR3 is built from 13 residues. The junction had 4 bases not matched to a gene; V was cut back by 5 bases and J by 4 bases. Germline V CDR1 and CDR2: SGHNT, YENEEA. The CDR3 region is CASSLAGGETQYF. CDR3 nucleotides: TGTGCCAGCAGCCTAGCAGGGGGAGAGACCCAGTACTTC.